These T cell receptor beta chains were read from a single sample in a study of blood T cell repertoires in COVID-19. Using immunoSEQ multiplex PCR, the repertoire was profiled, and TCRdb retains in-frame clones only, with some absent. The table lists some 66,000 clones, 70% to 85% of them singletons. Sequencing input: peripheral blood. The receptor set was obtained from a man aged 60 to 75 with acute or convalescent COVID-19. The conserved cysteine and the conserved F or W are not part of the CDR3 here. Fields, in order: V gene, CDR3 protein.

v_call: TRBV29-1; cdr3_aa: SVDRLAGKNIQY
v_call: TRBV5-4; cdr3_aa: ASSSGYGELF
v_call: TRBV5-4; cdr3_aa: ASSLDRNTGELF
v_call: TRBV5-1; cdr3_aa: ASSLQAGGNYGYT
v_call: TRBV4-2; cdr3_aa: ASSRGTSGDDYQETQY
v_call: TRBV7-2; cdr3_aa: ASSLGPTGTLTEAF
v_call: TRBV7-2; cdr3_aa: ASSLRGGASNQPQH
v_call: TRBV6-2/TRBV6-3; cdr3_aa: ASSYRTGFYNEQF
v_call: TRBV15; cdr3_aa: ATSRETYYGYT
v_call: TRBV30; cdr3_aa: AWSVAALGNTIY
v_call: TRBV3-1/TRBV3-2; cdr3_aa: ASSQDRVDTDTQY
v_call: TRBV11-2; cdr3_aa: ASSHRGNTGELF
v_call: TRBV4-1; cdr3_aa: ASSQTGGRYT
v_call: TRBV5-4; cdr3_aa: ASSFDRSTYEQY
v_call: TRBV2; cdr3_aa: ASSLGQGSQPQH
v_call: TRBV11-3; cdr3_aa: ASSSPPSTGELF
v_call: TRBV5-4; cdr3_aa: ASSLDQGAGEKLF
v_call: TRBV27; cdr3_aa: ASSPNRGGSSNQPQH
v_call: TRBV2; cdr3_aa: ASRTGGNYGYT
v_call: TRBV11-2; cdr3_aa: ASSLDTRSTGELF
v_call: TRBV12-5; cdr3_aa: ASGLSTGERSYT
v_call: TRBV7-9; cdr3_aa: ASSTGQGEWADTQY
v_call: TRBV5-6; cdr3_aa: ASSKRTLKDTQY
v_call: TRBV19; cdr3_aa: ASSPSAGGDSNQPQH
v_call: TRBV5-1; cdr3_aa: ASSLGQGAGQPQH
v_call: TRBV5-1; cdr3_aa: ASSYGTGGNGYT
v_call: TRBV3-1/TRBV3-2; cdr3_aa: ASSQVRGNEQF
v_call: TRBV19; cdr3_aa: ASSLGGTGGLTGYT
v_call: TRBV9; cdr3_aa: ASSEDRGLGYT
v_call: TRBV9; cdr3_aa: ASSPNLGQTNSPLH
v_call: TRBV11-2; cdr3_aa: ASSRRRTGGDSYNSPLH
v_call: TRBV24-1; cdr3_aa: ATSGGTGYNEQF
v_call: TRBV7-2; cdr3_aa: ASSKLAGGQAGELF
v_call: TRBV2; cdr3_aa: ASSVLGGLANSPLH
v_call: TRBV5-4; cdr3_aa: ASSTRKTGYNSPLH
v_call: TRBV5-6; cdr3_aa: ASSKQGDYGYT
v_call: TRBV7-2; cdr3_aa: ASSLTGTATPYGYT
v_call: TRBV27; cdr3_aa: ASSPGTVNNSPLH
v_call: TRBV6-1; cdr3_aa: ASSALPGGLNTGELF
v_call: TRBV6-2/TRBV6-3; cdr3_aa: ASSYRQGVNSNQPQH
v_call: TRBV5-1; cdr3_aa: ASSLERGQNGYT
v_call: TRBV4-2; cdr3_aa: ASSQIRGGNDGYT
v_call: TRBV6-5; cdr3_aa: ASSYDLGQGYSPLH
v_call: TRBV7-2; cdr3_aa: ASSLMWGGDTGELF
v_call: TRBV7-2; cdr3_aa: ASSLQSNQPQH
v_call: TRBV6-5; cdr3_aa: ASRGPGQGAEQY
v_call: TRBV3-1/TRBV3-2; cdr3_aa: ASSQLRGSNEQF
v_call: TRBV7-2; cdr3_aa: ASSLPGQLYGYT
v_call: TRBV7-8; cdr3_aa: ASSITVLANSPLH
v_call: TRBV15; cdr3_aa: ATSRDPGSGNTIY
v_call: TRBV6-2/TRBV6-3; cdr3_aa: ASSGLRGTPQY
v_call: TRBV5-1; cdr3_aa: ASSLGGSGNTIY
v_call: TRBV6-2/TRBV6-3; cdr3_aa: ASSYLQAYGYT
v_call: TRBV7-2; cdr3_aa: ASSLRGHLREKLF
v_call: TRBV5-5; cdr3_aa: ASSLRQLMNTEAF
v_call: TRBV6-5; cdr3_aa: ASSYGTGSYGYT
v_call: TRBV14; cdr3_aa: ASSLITGGDEKLF
v_call: TRBV7-9; cdr3_aa: ASSRRPGQGILPLH
v_call: TRBV14; cdr3_aa: ASSQDRTSEKLF
v_call: TRBV27; cdr3_aa: ASSVRDRVETQY